Listed below are T cell receptor beta chains from one sample, sequenced in a study of T cell responses to AZD1222 COVID-19 vaccine. Produced via immunoSEQ multiplex PCR; TCRdb's table is partial and in-frame only. Here the sample spans about 82,000 clones, approximately 90% being singletons. The specimen was peripheral blood, collected on day 0 of AZD1222 vaccination. The origin of the receptors is an adult in good health. CDR3s include the opening cysteine and the closing phenylalanine or tryptophan. A D gene is named only where the DNA matches it firmly. Rows may omit the clone size; those that give it use once, few, many or a size class.

v_call	d_call	cdr3_length	clone_size	j_call	cdr3_nt	cdr3_aa
TRBV6-5	.	15	.	TRBJ2-2	TGTGCCAGCAGTTACTCGAGGGGGAACACCGGGGAGCTGTTTTTT	CASSYSRGNTGELFF
TRBV28	.	13	once	TRBJ1-2	TGTGCCAGCAGTCCGGGCCCCACGACTGGCTACACCTTC	CASSPGPTTGYTF
TRBV5-4	TRBD1	14	.	TRBJ2-7	TGTGCCAGCAGCTACAGGGGGCCCAAGAACGAGCAGTACTTC	CASSYRGPKNEQYF
TRBV5-1	.	17	.	TRBJ1-1	TGCGCCAGCAGCTTGGGTGGGGCTGCCATAGTAGGCACTGAAGCTTTCTTT	CASSLGGAAIVGTEAFF
TRBV13	.	16	.	TRBJ2-2	TGTGCCAGCAGCCTCGGGTGGGCCACGAACACCGGGGAGCTGTTTTTT	CASSLGWATNTGELFF
TRBV5-5	.	12	.	TRBJ1-1	TGTGCCAGCAGCCCCCGCGGGGGTGAAGCTTTCTTT	CASSPRGGEAFF
TRBV3-1/TRBV3-2	.	14	.	TRBJ2-7	TGTGCCAGCAGCCAAGGGACTGCTCCCTACGAGCAGTACTTC	CASSQGTAPYEQYF
TRBV27	TRBD1	14	.	TRBJ2-2	TGTGCCAGTGACAGGGGGCGGGACACCGGGGAGCTGTTTTTT	CASDRGRDTGELFF
TRBV5-5	.	15	.	TRBJ1-2	TGTGCCAGCAGCTGGGGGGAGAACGGCCCCTATGGCTACACCTTC	CASSWGENGPYGYTF
TRBV21-1	.	16	.	TRBJ1-5	TGTGCCAGCAGCAAAGGGAGGGATATTAGCAATCAGCCCCAGCATTTT	CASSKGRDISNQPQHF
TRBV7-9	.	16	.	TRBJ1-2	TGTGCCAGCAGCTCCGTTAGCGGACCGGCTAACTATGGCTACACCTTC	CASSSVSGPANYGYTF
TRBV4-2	.	15	.	TRBJ2-7	TGTGCCAGCAGCCAAGATCTCGTGACAAGCTTGGAGCAGTACTTC	CASSQDLVTSLEQYF
TRBV30	.	15	.	TRBJ2-7	TGTGCCTGGAGTAGAGGCGGGACTGGAACCTACGAGCAGTACTTC	CAWSRGGTGTYEQYF
TRBV5-1	TRBD1	15	.	TRBJ1-1	TGCGCCAGCAGCTCGACAGGGCTAATGAACACTGAAGCTTTCTTT	CASSSTGLMNTEAFF
TRBV14	.	14	.	TRBJ1-1	TGTGCCAGCAGTCAGACACAGAGGAACACTGAAGCTTTCTTT	CASSQTQRNTEAFF
TRBV7-2	TRBD1	15	few	TRBJ1-2	TGTGCCAGCAGAAGTACGGGACAGGAGATCTATGGCTACACCTTC	CASRSTGQEIYGYTF
TRBV10-1	.	15	.	TRBJ2-7	TGCGCCAGCATTAAGGGGTGGGGGGTTTCCTACGAGCAGTACTTC	CASIKGWGVSYEQYF
TRBV9	.	16	.	TRBJ2-5	TGTGCCAGCAGCCTCGGTGGCAGGGAGACCCAAGAGACCCAGTACTTC	CASSLGGRETQETQYF
TRBV19	.	11	.	TRBJ1-1	TGTGCCAGTTCGAAGGGCACTGAAGCTTTCTTT	CASSKGTEAFF
TRBV11-2	.	15	.	TRBJ1-1	TGTGCCAGCAGCTTAGATCGGTTGATATGGGACGAAGCTTTCTTT	CASSLDRLIWDEAFF
TRBV19	TRBD1	16	.	TRBJ1-6	TGTGCCAGTAGTATACCGCCGGGACAGGGGATTCCACCCCTCCACTTT	CASSIPPGQGIPPLHF
TRBV6-5	.	14	.	TRBJ1-1	TGTGCCAGCAGTTACTCGGGGACCCACACTGAAGCTTTCTTT	CASSYSGTHTEAFF
TRBV9	.	15	.	TRBJ1-3	TGTGCCAGCAGCCACTGGGGAGGCTCTGGGGACACCATATATTTT	CASSHWGGSGDTIYF
TRBV29-1	TRBD1	13	.	TRBJ1-1	TGCAGCGCAGGCAGGGGGTCGAACACTGAAGCTTTCTTT	CSAGRGSNTEAFF
TRBV7-8	TRBD1	15	.	TRBJ1-2	TGTGCCAGCAGCATTGGACAGGGAGGGGTCTATGGCTACACCTTC	CASSIGQGGVYGYTF
TRBV2	TRBD1	14	.	TRBJ1-2	TGTGCCAGCAGTGACGACAGGGGCCAAGTCGGCTACACCTTC	CASSDDRGQVGYTF
TRBV19	.	16	.	TRBJ1-5	TGTGCCAGTAGTATCCGTGGGGGGAGTCGGGGAAGGCCCCAGCATTTT	CASSIRGGSRGRPQHF
TRBV24-1	TRBD1	16	.	TRBJ2-7	TGTGCCACCAGTGATGGCTCCGGGACAGGGGGATACGAGCAGTACTTC	CATSDGSGTGGYEQYF
TRBV5-5	.	16	.	TRBJ1-2	TGTGCCAGCAGCGCGGGGAGTGGGGCCTCGGGCTATGGCTACACCTTC	CASSAGSGASGYGYTF